What follows are 18 T cell receptor beta chains derived from one specimen sequenced in a study of CD8+ T cells in alopecia areata. As to treatment: oral pan-JAK inhibitor, 5-10 mg twice daily. After isolation, RNA underwent reverse transcription to generate cDNA as the sequencing template. Assay used: immunoSEQ multiplex PCR; TCRdb lists only in-frame clones, some missing. Of approximately 210,000 clones listed, roughly 60% are singletons. Sequenced material: CD4+ T cells sorted from blood, taken at week 24, from a patient treated with tofacitinib. The receptors come from a human donor with alopecia areata.

This clone was detected once. This CDR3 reads CASSQDAPTGRGSPLHF. The CDR3 DNA sequence: TGCGCCAGCAGCCAAGATGCTCCGACAGGGAGGGGTTCACCCCTCCACTTT. The rearrangement joins TRBV4-3 to TRBJ1-6, with TRBD1 identical over 7 bases. Germline assignment: CDR1 LGHNA and CDR2 YSLEER. The CDR3 covers 17 residues. V trimming: 0 bases; J trimming: 9 bases; junction bases outside the gene matches: 11.

This clone was found once. V is TRBV29-1 and J is TRBJ1-2, with unresolved D. CDR1 and CDR2 (germline): SQVTM, ANQGSEA. This CDR3 is 14 amino acids long. V was pared by 6 bases and J by 0 bases, with 14 bases between. In DNA, the CDR3 is TGCAGCGTGGAGAATACTATCACTAACTATGGCTACACCTTC. Its translation is CSVENTITNYGYTF. The whole variable domain, remainder taken from reference TRBV29-1 and TRBJ1-2, is SAVISQKPSRDICQRGTSLTIQCQVDSQVTMMFWYRQQPGQSLTLIATANQGSEATYESGFVIDKFPISRPNLTFSTLTVSNMSPEDSSIYLCSVENTITNYGYTFGSGTRLTVV.

This clone was seen only once. Other DNA variants within this sample encode the same CDR3. The gene calls are TRBV5-1 and TRBJ2-5; D unresolved. CDR1 is SGHRS and CDR2 is YFSETQ in the germline V gene. This CDR3 is built from 13 residues. Trimming left V 2 bases short and J 3 bases short, with 8 bases between. The CDR3 DNA follows: TGCGCCAGCAGCTTAGGCACGGAAGAGACCCAGTACTTC. Its translation: CASSLGTEETQYF. The entire variable domain, with the rest obtained from reference TRBV5-1 and TRBJ2-5, is as follows: KAGVTQTPRYLIKTRGQQVTLSCSPISGHRSVSWYQQTPGQGLQFLFEYFSETQRNKGNFPGRFSGRQFSNSRSEMNVSTLELGDSALYLCASSLGTEETQYFGPGTRLLVL.

The chain joins TRBV30 to TRBJ1-2; no clear D. The CDR3 contains 13 residues. Germline CDR1 GTSNPN, CDR2 SVGIG (reference sequence). V lost 0 bases to trimming and J lost 2 bases, with 7 bases between them. The CDR3 nucleotides read TGTGCCTGGAGTGTACTTGGCAACTATGGCTACACCTTC. Its translation: CAWSVLGNYGYTF. Full variable domain (outside the CDR3, taken from reference TRBV30 and TRBJ1-2): SQTIHQWPATLVQPVGSPLSLECTVEGTSNPNLYWYRQAAGRGLQLLFYSVGIGQISSEVPQNLSASRPQDRQFILSSKKLLLSDSGFYLCAWSVLGNYGYTFGSGTRLTVV.

The chain links TRBV23-1 to TRBJ1-2; D might be TRBD1 (5 bases). TRBV23-1 is given ORF status, its function remaining uncertain. V was clipped by 5 bases and J by 0 bases, with 16 bases between them. The CDR3 totals 16 residues. The chain's CDR3 is CASSRAGSRANYGYTF. The CDR3 nucleotides are TGCGCCAGCAGTAGGGCAGGGAGTAGGGCTAACTATGGCTACACCTTC.

This clone was detected only once. The J gene is TRBJ2-7, the V gene TRBV11-3; perhaps TRBD1 as D (5 bases). The V gene lost 6 bases and the J gene lost 5 bases, with 11 bases spanning the gap. Germline CDR1 reads SGHNT; CDR2 reads YENEEA. The CDR3 extends over 12 amino acids. For the CDR3, the DNA is TGTGCCAGCAGGGGAAGGGGCCACGAGCAGTACTTC. This sequence encodes CASRGRGHEQYF.

V usage is TRBV11-1 and J usage is TRBJ1-6; 7 bases are shared with TRBD1. The V gene end was trimmed by 6 bases and the J gene end by 8 bases; junction bases not matched to a gene: 4. The CDR3 extends over 13 amino acids. Germline CDR1 is SGHAT and CDR2 is FQDESV (reference sequence). The CDR3: CASRTGRDSPLHF. CDR3 nucleotides: TGTGCCAGCAGGACAGGGAGGGATTCACCCCTCCACTTT.

This clone appeared once. The chain links TRBV5-4 to TRBJ1-2, with 8 bases fitting TRBD1. J lost 3 bases, V lost 0 bases, and 4 bases had no gene match. Germline V gene lookup returns CDR1 SGHNT and CDR2 YYREEE (reference sequence). This CDR3 contains 15 residues. CDR3 region: CASSLAGGQDYGYTF. The CDR3 DNA reads TGTGCCAGCAGCTTGGCTGGGGGACAGGACTATGGCTACACCTTC.

The chain employs TRBV30 and TRBJ2-5; 12 nucleotides match TRBD2. Germline CDR1 and CDR2: GTSNPN and SVGIG (reference sequence). J was trimmed by 5 bases and V by 5 bases; bases with no gene match: 3. This CDR3 is built from 13 residues. CDR3 amino acids: CAWHGTSGETQYF. The CDR3 DNA follows: TGTGCCTGGCATGGGACTAGCGGGGAGACCCAGTACTTC.

In its sample, this clone was seen many times. Other DNA sequences in this specimen translate into the identical CDR3. This sequence joins TRBV29-1 and TRBJ1-1; TRBD1 matches 7 bases. The germline V gene has CDR1 SQVTM and CDR2 ANQGSEA. V shed 6 bases and J 4 bases; nucleotides not matched to a gene: 5. The CDR3 is made up of 12 amino acids. The CDR3 sequence: CSVVTGATEAFF. CDR3 nucleotide sequence: TGCAGCGTCGTCACAGGGGCCACTGAAGCTTTCTTT.

The chain links TRBV7-8 to TRBJ2-1; 9 positions agree with TRBD1. Trimming at V came to 3 bases and at J to 2 bases, leaving 2 bases not matched to a gene. Germline V gene data show CDR1 as SGHVS and CDR2 as FQNEAQ. CDR3 length equals 15 residues. The CDR3 DNA reads TGTGCCAGCAGCTTCGGACAGGGGCCCTACAATGAGCAGTTCTTC. This gives the protein CASSFGQGPYNEQFF.

This chain uses TRBV6-5 with TRBJ1-5; 10 nucleotides agree with TRBD1. This CDR3 region has 14 residues. J gave up 7 bases and V 7 bases, and 7 bases lay outside the gene matches. The germline V gene has CDR1 MNHEY and CDR2 SVGAGI. CDR3: CASNPGQGRQPQHF. CDR3 sequence (DNA): TGTGCCAGCAATCCGGGACAGGGGCGACAGCCCCAGCATTTT.

This clone was seen a handful of times. This rearrangement joins TRBV19 to TRBJ1-6, with D possibly TRBD1 on 5 matching bases. This CDR3 has 12 amino acids. V was trimmed by 10 bases and J by 7 bases, leaving 11 bases between them. CDR1 is LNHDA and CDR2 is SQIVND in the germline V gene (reference sequence). Here the CDR3 DNA reads TGTGCCACCGGGACGGGCAATTCACCCCTCCACTTT. It specifies CATGTGNSPLHF.

In the case of this clone: Other DNA sequences of this sample code for an identical CDR3. This sequence joins TRBV30 and TRBJ1-5; TRBD1 might be the D (6 bases). The V end lost 3 bases, the J end lost 3 bases, and 9 bases lay between the germline ends. Germline CDR1 and CDR2: GTSNPN and SVGIG (reference sequence). This CDR3 has 13 amino acids. The CDR3 DNA follows: TGTGCCTGGAGCAGGGGACCCAATCAGCCCCAGCATTTT. It encodes CAWSRGPNQPQHF.

The chain employs TRBV7-2 and TRBJ2-1; D is undetermined. Germline V gives CDR1 SGHTA, CDR2 FQGNSA. The CDR3 has 11 amino acids. Between the trimmed V and J ends, which lost 5 bases and 8 bases, there was a span of 7 bases. CDR3 nucleotides: TGTGCCAGCAGCCCCCTGGATGAGCAGTTCTTC. Encoded protein: CASSPLDEQFF.

This chain links TRBV4-3 with TRBJ2-3; D is unresolved. Between the trimmed V and J ends, which lost 1 base and 4 bases, there was a span of 9 bases. CDR3 length: 14 amino acids. Germline values: CDR1 LGHNA, CDR2 YSLEER. The CDR3 region has the DNA TGCGCCAGCAGCCAAGTAACGTCTCCAGATACGCAGTATTTT. It translates to CASSQVTSPDTQYF.

The CDR3 here is CASSQSGETQYF. The CDR3 region has the DNA TGCGCCAGCAGTCAATCAGGAGAGACCCAGTACTTC. The chain couples TRBV23-1 to TRBJ2-5; D gene uncertain. TRBV23-1 is treated as an ORF (open reading frame) with a function not yet certain. This CDR3 is 12 amino acids long. Trimming cost V 0 bases and J 4 bases, with 3 bases left between them.

The chain links TRBV27 to TRBJ1-2; possibly TRBD1 for D (5 bases). The length of the CDR3 is 13 residues. The V end was cut by 6 bases, the J end by 6 bases, with 14 bases between. CDR1 and CDR2 (germline): MNHEY, SMNVEV (reference sequence). The CDR3 region is CASRPRGSNGYTF. In DNA, the CDR3 is TGTGCCAGCAGACCTAGGGGAAGCAATGGCTACACCTTC.